Shown below are 31 T cell receptor beta chains from a single sample sequenced in a study of shared clonotypes between healthy human individuals. The data were produced by immunoSEQ multiplex PCR, yet TCRdb's version contains in-frame clones alone and is incomplete. This table has about 2 million clones, about 95% appearing once. As defined, naive CD8 cells were CD45RO-negative and positively selected for CCR7, with terminally differentiated effector memory CD45RA+ cells excluded. Sequenced: naive CD8+ T cells sorted from blood. The receptor source for this set is a man younger than 30 in good health.

The chain recombines TRBV5-1 with TRBJ2-7; D is perhaps TRBD2 (6 bases). This CDR3 spans 15 amino acids. Trimming left V 0 bases short and J 6 bases short, with 16 bases between. Germline V gives CDR1 SGHRS, CDR2 YFSETQ. The CDR3 reads CASSLVSGESGEQYF. The CDR3, as DNA: TGCGCCAGCAGCTTGGTATCGGGGGAAAGTGGCGAGCAGTACTTC.

V and J are TRBV30 and TRBJ2-1, with TRBD1 matching 9 bases. Germline CDR1 reads GTSNPN; CDR2 reads SVGIG (reference sequence). This CDR3 has 15 amino acids. The trim removed 3 bases at V and 0 bases at J, leaving 3 bases unmatched. CDR3 in DNA: TGTGCCTGGAGACAGGGGGCCAGCTCCTACAATGAGCAGTTCTTC. It yields the protein CAWRQGASSYNEQFF.

The rearrangement joins TRBV27 to TRBJ2-1, with 7 nucleotides matching TRBD1. Germline V gene data show CDR1 as MNHEY and CDR2 as SMNVEV (reference sequence). V trimming: 7 bases; J trimming: 5 bases; junction bases outside the gene matches: 11. This CDR3 has 15 residues. CDR3 residues: CASTPGGPVDNEQFF. The CDR3, as DNA: TGTGCCAGCACCCCAGGGGGACCTGTGGACAATGAGCAGTTCTTC.

V gene TRBV9 combines with J gene TRBJ2-2; TRBD1 might be the D (6 bases). V lost 0 bases and J 3 bases, leaving 12 bases between the germline ends. The germline gives CDR1 SGDLS, CDR2 YYNGEE. This CDR3 comprises 16 residues. The CDR3 protein is CASSVGAGVDTGELFF. The CDR3 DNA follows: TGTGCCAGCAGCGTAGGGGCAGGGGTCGACACCGGGGAGCTGTTTTTT.

V gene TRBV7-9 combines with J gene TRBJ2-1; TRBD2 matches at 13 bases. This CDR3 is 18 amino acids long. With V trimmed by 5 bases and J by 2 bases, 9 bases remained unmatched. The germline gives CDR1 SEHNR, CDR2 FQNEAQ (reference sequence). CDR3 DNA sequence: TGTGCCAGCAGCCCCGGACTAGCGGGGGACCGAACCTACAATGAGCAGTTCTTC. As protein: CASSPGLAGDRTYNEQFF.

This rearrangement joins TRBV7-9 to TRBJ2-7; tentatively, D is TRBD1 (6 bases). Trimming left V 1 base short and J 1 base short, with 11 bases between. CDR3 length: 15 residues. Germline loops: CDR1 SEHNR, CDR2 FQNEAQ (reference sequence). Written as DNA, the CDR3 is TGTGCCAGCAGCTTAGTGACAGGATTTTCCTACGAGCAGTACTTC. It specifies CASSLVTGFSYEQYF.

The rearrangement uses TRBV11-1 and TRBJ2-7; 7 positions match TRBD2. Trimming removed 10 bases from V and 7 bases from J; junction bases left unmatched: 13. The germline V gene has CDR1 SGHAT and CDR2 FQDESV (reference sequence). The CDR3 loop spans 13 amino acids. The DNA for the CDR3 is TGTGCCACCTCACCGGGGGGATTGGTTGAGCAGTACTTC. It is translated as CATSPGGLVEQYF.

This rearrangement joins TRBV7-8 to TRBJ1-1; TRBD1 agrees at 9 bases. Germline V gene lookup returns CDR1 SGHVS and CDR2 FQNEAQ. Germline trimming cut 3 bases from V and 2 bases from J; bases unmatched to any gene: 4. This CDR3 has 15 amino acids. In DNA, the CDR3 is TGTGCCAGCAGCTTCCCACAGGGGGCAAACACTGAAGCTTTCTTT. It is translated as CASSFPQGANTEAFF.

The chain uses TRBV27 and TRBJ1-2; D unresolved. V lost 3 bases to trimming and J lost 1 base, with 12 bases between them. CDR1 MNHEY and CDR2 SMNVEV come from the germline V gene (reference sequence). The CDR3 is made up of 15 amino acids. The CDR3 loop reads CASSLDSGNNYGYTF. The CDR3 DNA reads as TGTGCCAGCAGTTTGGATTCAGGAAATAACTATGGCTACACCTTC.

The CDR3 region is CASSTSGLAEYNEQFF. The CDR3 DNA reads TGTGCCAGCAGTACCTCGGGACTAGCGGAATACAATGAGCAGTTCTTC. The chain couples TRBV25-1 to TRBJ2-1; 11 positions match TRBD2. The germline CDR1 and CDR2 sequences are MGHDK and SYGVNS. The V segment lost 5 bases and the J segment 4 bases; nucleotides outside the gene matches: 7. The CDR3 has 16 amino acids.

V gene TRBV11-2 combines with J gene TRBJ2-7, with D possibly TRBD1 on 6 matching bases. Germline V gene data show CDR1 as SGHAT and CDR2 as FQNNGV. The CDR3 runs 17 residues. Trimming left V 1 base short and J 2 bases short, with 18 bases between. The CDR3 bases are TGTGCCAGCAGCTTAGGTCCCCTCCAGGGGTCTCCCTACGAGCAGTACTTC. The encoded protein is CASSLGPLQGSPYEQYF.

The chain is built from TRBV10-3 and TRBJ1-5; 9 bases map to TRBD1. Germline CDR1 ENHRY, CDR2 SYGVKD. This CDR3 contains 17 residues. V shed 2 bases and J 8 bases; nucleotides not matched to a gene: 13. The CDR3 reads CAISEAGTGTYSEPQHF. DNA for the CDR3: TGTGCCATCAGTGAGGCCGGGACAGGGACTTATTCGGAGCCCCAGCATTTT.

V is TRBV7-3 and J is TRBJ2-7, with 8 nucleotides matching TRBD2. This CDR3 region has 15 residues. Per the germline V gene, CDR1 is SGHTA and CDR2 is FQGTGA. V lost 5 bases to trimming and J lost 0 bases; unmatched junction nucleotides: 6. CDR3 bases: TGTGCCAGCAGCCAACAAGCGGGGGACTCCTACGAGCAGTACTTC. As protein: CASSQQAGDSYEQYF.

This clone was counted between two and nine times. This chain joins TRBV6-5 and TRBJ1-6, with a possible D match to TRBD1 (5 bases). V dropped 2 bases and J dropped 7 bases, with 6 bases sitting between them. Germline CDR1 and CDR2: MNHEY and SVGAGI. The CDR3 loop spans 13 amino acids. For the CDR3, the DNA is TGTGCCAGCAGTTACGGGGCCAATTCACCCCTCCACTTT. Its translation is CASSYGANSPLHF.

V and J are TRBV9 and TRBJ2-5; 11 bases are a match to TRBD1. The CDR3 is 16 residues long. CDR1 is SGDLS and CDR2 is YYNGEE in the germline V gene. The V segment lost 4 bases and the J segment 1 base; nucleotides outside the gene matches: 6. The CDR3 is CASSPGTGGLQETQYF. Written as DNA, the CDR3 is TGTGCCAGCAGCCCCGGGACAGGGGGGCTCCAAGAGACCCAGTACTTC.

This clone occurred once. The junction does not match germline at one end; this may be a read error. This sequence joins TRBV4-3 and TRBJ2-7; the D gene could be TRBD1 or TRBD2 (6 bases each). The CDR3 consists of 15 residues. Germline lookup yields CDR1 LGHNA and CDR2 YSLEER. The CDR3 DNA is TGCGCCAGCAGCCAAGATCCGCGTATCGAGGGGGGCACTTCCTTC. This encodes CASSQDPRIEGGTSF.

The chain links TRBV7-9 to TRBJ2-7; D may be TRBD1 (5 bases). The CDR3 has 13 residues. Trimming stripped 4 bases from V and 2 bases from J, with 9 bases between. CDR1 is SEHNR and CDR2 is FQNEAQ in the germline V gene (reference sequence). The CDR3: CASSWGSPYEQYF. The CDR3 DNA reads as TGTGCCAGCAGCTGGGGCAGCCCCTACGAGCAGTACTTC.

The genes are TRBV6-5 and TRBJ2-5, with 8 bases lining up with TRBD2. The CDR3 contains 15 residues. The trim removed 2 bases at V and 5 bases at J, leaving 7 bases unmatched. Looked up from germline, CDR1 is MNHEY and CDR2 is SVGAGI. In DNA, the CDR3 is TGTGCCAGCAGTTACACGGGACTAGGGAGTGAGACCCAGTACTTC. This translates into CASSYTGLGSETQYF.

Concerning this clone: The identical CDR3 is also encoded by other nucleotide sequences in the sample. The chain recombines TRBV9 with TRBJ2-7, with D maybe TRBD2 (6 bases). Trimming pared 7 bases from V and 4 bases from J, leaving 18 bases between. The CDR3 spans 14 residues. Germline values: CDR1 SGDLS, CDR2 YYNGEE. Here the CDR3 DNA reads TGTGCCAGCTCAACGGGCGGGGTGGATTACGAGCAGTACTTC. It codes for CASSTGGVDYEQYF.

The rearrangement joins TRBV7-9 to TRBJ1-1; D is undetermined. Deletions cut 0 bases from V and 5 bases from J, with 13 bases between. The CDR3 extends over 15 amino acids. Germline lookup yields CDR1 SEHNR and CDR2 FQNEAQ (reference sequence). The CDR3 loop reads CASSLASGDGTEAFF. CDR3 DNA sequence: TGTGCCAGCAGCTTAGCGTCGGGAGATGGGACTGAAGCTTTCTTT.

The genes are TRBV9 and TRBJ1-1; no firm D call. The CDR3 extends over 15 amino acids. The V gene's germline CDR1 is SGDLS and CDR2 YYNGEE. Deletions cut 0 bases from V and 0 bases from J, with 9 bases between. CDR3 loop: CASSVEGALNTEAFF. Written as DNA, the CDR3 is TGTGCCAGCAGCGTAGAGGGAGCATTGAACACTGAAGCTTTCTTT.

The gene calls are TRBV27 and TRBJ1-5, with a possible D match to TRBD1 (6 bases). This CDR3 has 15 residues. Germline CDR1 reads MNHEY; CDR2 reads SMNVEV (reference sequence). V lost 4 bases and J 3 bases, leaving 13 bases between the germline ends. The DNA for the CDR3 is TGTGCCAGCAGTTCGGACAGCCCCTTCAATCAGCCCCAGCATTTT. Its protein is CASSSDSPFNQPQHF.

The chain uses TRBV5-8 and TRBJ2-7; D not certain. V lost 4 bases to trimming and J lost 5 bases, with 10 bases between them. This CDR3 is built from 12 residues. The V gene's germline CDR1 is SGHTS and CDR2 YDEGEE. CDR3 in DNA: TGTGCCAGCAGCCTCCGGGTCGACGAGCAGTACTTC. Residues: CASSLRVDEQYF.

The J gene is TRBJ2-1, the V gene TRBV7-2; unclear D gene. CDR3 size: 12 residues. The V and J ends lost 5 bases and 8 bases respectively, with 10 bases between them. Germline values: CDR1 SGHTA, CDR2 FQGNSA. The CDR3 is CASSRPGDEQFF. The CDR3 coding sequence is TGTGCCAGCAGCCGTCCAGGAGATGAGCAGTTCTTC. The full variable domain, rest sourced from reference TRBV7-2 and TRBJ2-1, is GAGVSQSPSNKVTEKGKDVELRCDPISGHTALYWYRQSLGQGLEFLIYFQGNSAPDKSGLPSDRFSAERTGGSVSTLTIQRTQQEDSAVYLCASSRPGDEQFFGPGTRLTVL.

The chain carries TRBV4-1 and TRBJ2-7; 8 bases agree with TRBD1. The CDR3 is 14 residues long. Germline trimming cut 4 bases from V and 3 bases from J; bases unmatched to any gene: 5. Germline V lookup: CDR1 MGHRA, CDR2 YSYEKL. Here the CDR3 reads CASSPPTGVYEQYF. CDR3 nucleotide sequence: TGCGCCAGCAGCCCTCCGACAGGGGTCTACGAGCAGTACTTC.

Details on this clone: Distinct nucleotide sequences in the sample also encode this CDR3. The chain has TRBV7-2 and TRBJ2-2, with D possibly matching TRBD2 (6 bases). The CDR3 covers 15 residues. CDR1 and CDR2 from the germline V gene are SGHTA and FQGNSA. V was trimmed by 1 base and J by 2 bases, leaving 8 bases between them. In DNA, the CDR3 is TGTGCCAGCAGCTTAGGGACTACTAACACCGGGGAGCTGTTTTTT. It translates to CASSLGTTNTGELFF. The full variable domain, rest sourced from reference TRBV7-2 and TRBJ2-2, is GAGVSQSPSNKVTEKGKDVELRCDPISGHTALYWYRQSLGQGLEFLIYFQGNSAPDKSGLPSDRFSAERTGGSVSTLTIQRTQQEDSAVYLCASSLGTTNTGELFFGEGSRLTVL.

The chain couples TRBV19 to TRBJ1-6; D uncertain. V was cut by 4 bases and J by 7 bases, with 11 bases left in between. Germline V gene data show CDR1 as LNHDA and CDR2 as SQIVND (reference sequence). The CDR3 extends over 14 amino acids. CDR3 region: CASSTGLGNSPLHF. The DNA for the CDR3 is TGTGCCAGTAGTACCGGGTTAGGGAATTCACCCCTCCACTTT.

V and J are TRBV6-6 and TRBJ1-2; 9 bases agree with TRBD1. Germline V gene data show CDR1 as MNHNY and CDR2 as SVGAGI (reference sequence). The CDR3 loop spans 15 amino acids. V lost 8 bases and J lost 1; bases outside the gene matches: 8. CDR3 residues: CASGDRETFNYGYTF. The CDR3 nucleotides read TGTGCCAGCGGGGACAGGGAGACCTTTAACTATGGCTACACCTTC.

This chain uses TRBV10-2 with TRBJ2-3; 10 nucleotides agree with TRBD2. Germline V CDR1 and CDR2: WSHSY, SAAADI. Germline trimming cut 5 bases from V and 4 bases from J; bases unmatched to any gene: 6. The CDR3 loop spans 15 amino acids. The CDR3 DNA follows: TGCGCCAGCAGTCAACTAGCGGGGAGCTCAGATACGCAGTATTTT. It yields the protein CASSQLAGSSDTQYF.

The CDR3 DNA follows: TGTGCCAGCTGTAGTCTGGCAGACGAAGCTAACTATGGCTACACCTTC. Its translation is CASCSLADEANYGYTF. The chain has TRBV19 and TRBJ1-2; D is undetermined. The CDR3 is made up of 16 amino acids. V lost 9 bases and J 0 bases, leaving 20 bases between the germline ends. Germline CDR1 LNHDA, CDR2 SQIVND (reference sequence).

The chain is built from TRBV11-3 and TRBJ2-1; TRBD2 matches at 9 bases. The germline V gene encodes CDR1 SGHNT and CDR2 YENEEA. CDR3 length: 15 residues. V lost 1 base and J lost 5; bases outside the gene matches: 3. The CDR3 loop is CASSLAASGDNEQFF. The CDR3 DNA reads as TGTGCCAGCAGCTTAGCGGCTAGCGGGGACAATGAGCAGTTCTTC.